This record looks at one T cell receptor (beta chain) sequence and its context. This clone was seen a few times. The clone's antigen remains unknown. No much larger clone is present one base from it, and per-base qualities are unavailable. The sample carries other DNA sequences with the same CDR3. Taken from the germline V gene, the CDR1 and CDR2 loops are SGHRS and YFSETQ. The CDR3 numbers 14 residues from cysteine through phenylalanine. Just the 42-base CDR3 DNA is kept, in frame starting at base 1. The V and J ends are trimmed by 1 base and 0 bases, leaving 5 bases between them. The data were taken from a study of shared clonotypes between healthy human individuals (dated by TCRdb to about 2020). General notes on the study: The cohort comprised two women and a few men aged 18 to 49 years. For each donor, three plates each were used for CD4 naive and CD4 memory, two plates were used for CD8 naive, and one plate was used for CD8 memory. To estimate repertoire size and how much clonotype sharing occurs between individuals, the study deeply sequenced the blood TCR repertoires of 4 to 6 healthy adults. Different laboratories and diverse techniques were used to prepare libraries and sequence TCR repertoires, to increase sequencing depth and limit assay-specific biases. Leukapheresis yielded between about 0.9 and 9 billion PBMCs per donor.

Using the deep immunoSEQ assay, multiplex PCR amplified TCR CDR3 regions from genomic DNA. Extracted genomic DNA from each cell subset was spread evenly across all wells of several immunoSEQ 96-well plates, with each plate serving as a replicate. For sorted subsets, 150 to 250 ng genomic DNA, equal to tens of thousands of T cell genomes, was loaded into each replicate PCR. Purified libraries were measured with a Qubit 3.0 fluorometer, size-checked on a Bioanalyzer 2100, and measured again with the KAPA Library Quantification kit. Each immunoSEQ 96-well plate was sequenced on its own single-read 150-cycle Illumina NextSeq 550 flow cell. On the study's bioinformatics: The immunoSEQ output contained only junctional sequences without quality scores, so filtering could not match that applied to full-length reads. To assign V/J genes and CDR3, sequences were annotated against IMGT germline references using PyIR, a Python wrapper for IgBLAST v1.9. Reads with weak V/J assignments (E-value above 1e-6), missing CDR3, stop codons, out-of-frame junctions, or ambiguous translated residues were removed. V3J clonotypes were defined as sequences sharing the same inferred V gene, J gene, and CDR3 amino acid sequence. The percentage overlap between two repertoires was calculated by dividing the number of shared unique clonotypes by the size of the smaller repertoire. RTK rarefaction, the Chao1 estimator, and Recon v2.1 estimates of unobserved clonotypes were used to assess repertoire richness. Generation probabilities were computed with OLGA for all TCRbeta clonotypes obtained by the gDNA method from several donors. The source is immuneACCESS, and TCRdb retained only in-frame sequences with V and J called. Part of the clones is not carried over; for the studies checked, unresolved V genes explain less than half of this, and the remainder is unexplained. The V and J calls and clone size come from that table; D and trimming were worked out from the DNA. The sample table contains over 700,000 clones; only one count was recorded for roughly 72% of them. Jointly, the top ten make up roughly 1.8% of the sample.

Overall study results and their limits: Pairwise subsampling led to the expectation that sequencing depth would affect the degree of clonotype sharing among donors. When a few donors were compared, the shared fraction of clonotypes was about 5.2% for naive CD4, roughly 3.4% for naive CD8, 2% to 2.5% for memory CD4, and roughly 0.4% for memory CD8. Because the study included only a small number of donors, the genetic and exposure-history diversity represented was limited. Sampling was limited to blood, and TCR repertoires in tissue likely differ from TCR repertoires in blood. Naive subsets generally had larger estimated clonotype richness than memory subsets. Compared with non-shared clonotypes, clonotypes shared by all four sorted-subset donors had higher generation probabilities. Even with the large sequencing depth, rarefaction of the sorted-subset datasets indicated that sequencing was incomplete.

Donors were healthy HIV-negative adults with no recently reported acute infections or vaccinations. All donors were Caucasian adults living in Nashville, Tennessee, USA. CD4+ T cells were enriched by magnetic negative selection, after which naive cells were positively selected on CD45RA and the negative fraction was taken as the memory subset. Blood was collected by leukapheresis, and PBMCs were isolated by Ficoll-Histopaque density gradient centrifugation and then cryopreserved in liquid nitrogen vapor phase. Analytical flow cytometry was used to check the purity and quantity of each magnetically sorted T cell population. Genomic DNA was isolated from each sorted fraction and quantified by UV absorbance on a Nanodrop 2000c.

The receptor was derived from a woman aged 25-40 years in good health. Sequencing input: memory CD4+ T cells sorted from blood. The sample's cell subset or site, from its label and the paper: CD45RA-negative fraction. The chain joins TRBV5-1 to TRBJ2-1; the D segment cannot be called with confidence. This receptor has the CDR3 CASSLSSSYNEQFF. DNA sequence: TGCGCCAGCAGCTTGTCGAGCTCCTACAATGAGCAGTTCTTC.